This T cell receptor (beta chain) was identified during a study of blood T cell repertoires in COVID-19. Germline V gene data show CDR1 as SQVTM and CDR2 as ANQGSEA. This CDR3 is built from 13 residues. Trimming took 7 bases from V and 2 from J; bases not matched to a gene: 5. Clones were sequenced by immunoSEQ multiplex PCR, and TCRdb holds only the in-frame ones, with some missing. The sample records about 140,000 clones, around 79% being singletons. This TCR came from a man aged 50 to 59 with active or convalescent COVID-19. J is TRBJ1-2 and V is TRBV29-1; TRBD1 matches at 9 bases. Sequenced: peripheral blood. The DNA for the CDR3 is TGCAGCGCCCCGGGACAGGGCAACTATGGCTACACCTTC. As protein: CSAPGQGNYGYTF.